This TCR beta chain stems from a study of shared clonotypes between healthy human individuals (TCRdb year 2020). About the full investigation: The cohort included a few men and a couple of women between 18 and 49 years of age. To estimate repertoire size and how much clonotype sharing occurs between individuals, the study deeply sequenced the blood TCR repertoires of five healthy adults. For each donor, CD4 naive and CD4 memory were each given three plates, CD8 naive was given two plates, and CD8 memory was given one plate. Each donor's leukapheresis produced roughly between roughly 0.85 and 10 billion PBMCs. Libraries were prepared and TCR repertoires were sequenced by different laboratories using diverse techniques, in order to increase sequencing depth and limit assay-specific biases.

About this clone itself: Its antigen is still unknown. No base quality values were provided; no much bigger clone lies one nucleotide off.

Using the deep immunoSEQ assay, TCR CDR3 regions were amplified from genomic DNA by multiplex PCR. Genomic DNA extracted from each cell subset was distributed evenly over all wells of several immunoSEQ 96-well plates, and each plate served as one replicate. For sorted subsets, about 200 ng genomic DNA, equal to tens of thousands of T cell genomes, was loaded into each replicate PCR. Purified libraries were quantified with a Qubit 3.0 fluorometer, sized on a Bioanalyzer 2100, and re-quantified with the KAPA Library Quantification kit. Every immunoSEQ 96-well plate was sequenced on a separate single-read 150-cycle Illumina NextSeq 550 flow cell. Per the source publication's procedure: Because only junctional sequences without quality scores were contained in the immunoSEQ output, filtering matching that applied to full-length reads could not be performed. Sequences were annotated with PyIR, a Python wrapper for IgBLAST v1.9, and V/J genes and CDR3 were assigned using IMGT germline references. Reads were filtered out if the reads had weak V/J assignments (E-value above 1e-6), no CDR3, stop codons, out-of-frame junctions, or ambiguous translated residues. V3J clonotypes were defined by identical inferred V gene, J gene, and CDR3 amino acid sequence. Percentage overlap between repertoires was calculated by dividing the number of shared unique clonotypes by the size of the smaller repertoire. RTK rarefaction, the Chao1 estimator, and Recon v2.1 estimates of unobserved clonotypes were used to assess repertoire richness. For all TCRbeta clonotypes obtained by the gDNA method from a few donors, generation probabilities were computed with OLGA. This is the immuneACCESS table as TCRdb keeps it, with only in-frame sequences that have V and J called. A part of the clones is gone; compared with another copy, unresolved V genes explain less than half, and the rest is unexplained. The V and J calls and clone size come from that table; D and trimming were worked out from the DNA. The sample table contains roughly 660,000 clones; only one count was recorded for about 92% of them. The ten largest make up approximately 35% of the sample.

Trimming accounts for 1 base at V and 6 bases at J, while the number of junction bases matched to no gene is 14. Measured from the cysteine to the phenylalanine, the CDR3 is 17 residues long. The sequence is cut down to CDR3 DNA, 51 bases in frame from base 1. Taken from the germline V gene, the CDR1 and CDR2 loops are LGHNA and YNFKEQ. Paper-wide results and their limitations: Compared with non-shared clonotypes, clonotypes shared by all four sorted-subset donors had higher generation probabilities. About 5% of naive CD4, 3.5% of naive CD8, 2.3% of memory CD4, and about 0.4% of memory CD8 clonotypes were shared across several donors. Incomplete sequencing was indicated by rarefaction of sorted-subset datasets, despite the large sequencing depth. Naive subsets generally had larger estimated clonotype richness than memory subsets did. Sampling was restricted to blood, and TCR repertoires in tissues likely differ from the TCR repertoires found in blood. Pairwise subsampling indicated that sequencing depth was expected to affect the degree of clonotype sharing among donors. Because the study included a small number of donors, the genetic and exposure-history diversity represented was limited.

The donors were healthy, HIV-negative adults who had no recently reported acute infections or vaccinations. Every donor was a Caucasian adult residing in Nashville, Tennessee, USA. The CD8 memory samples were a combination of magnetically selected CD45RO+ cells and CCR7-negative CD45RA+ effector memory (TemRA) cells. Blood was collected by leukapheresis, and PBMCs were isolated by Ficoll-Histopaque density gradient centrifugation and then cryopreserved in liquid nitrogen vapor phase. Analytical flow cytometry was used to check the purity and quantity of every magnetically sorted T cell population. Genomic DNA was isolated from every sorted fraction and measured by UV absorbance on a Nanodrop 2000c.

The chain uses TRBV4-2 and TRBJ2-7, and TRBD2 aligns with 8 junction nucleotides. This receptor was obtained from a man aged 18 to 30 in good health. Some clones in this sample may be carry-over from other donors' samples. Sample: memory CD8+ T cells from PBMCs. Per the publication, the cell subset or site label means: CD45RO+ cells pooled with CCR7-negative TemRA cells. The CDR3 corresponds to CASSQGGSGTTGGEQYF. The DNA reads TGTGCCAGCAGCCAAGGAGGTAGCGGGACTACGGGGGGCGAGCAGTACTTC.